The 10 T cell receptor beta chains below were found in one sample sequenced in a study of monozygotic twins with inflammatory bowel disease (dated by TCRdb to between 2017 and 2020). The library was made by 5' RACE. TCRdb names Illumina HiSeq 2500 as the instrument used. Each CDR3 protein sequence appears as one entry after TCRdb reprocessed the reads, and no DNA is included. The table of this sample itemizes more than 350,000 distinct CDR3 sequences. 2% to 3% of the sample goes to the ten largest clones. The sample taken for sequencing was blood. These receptors all stem from a human donor with ulcerative colitis or Crohn's disease, or a healthy co-twin of an affected twin (not recorded which).

The rearrangement links TRBV2 to TRBJ1-2. Looked up from germline, CDR1 is SNHLY and CDR2 is FYNNEI. The CDR3 totals 15 residues. The CDR3 protein is CASSGRGQRNYGYTF.

This chain connects TRBV7-2 to TRBJ2-3. Germline V gene sequence: CDR1 SGHTA, CDR2 FQGNSA. The length of the CDR3 is 13 residues. The CDR3 loop reads CASRFLVADTQYF.

This chain joins TRBV10-1 and TRBJ2-7; checking the TCRdb D call of TRBD1 is not possible without DNA. The CDR3 is 17 residues long. The V gene's germline CDR1 is WNHNN and CDR2 SYGVQD (reference sequence). This CDR3 is CASSESGTGTGEYEQYF.

This chain connects TRBV6-2 or TRBV6-3 to TRBJ2-5; TCRdb's D gene call, TRBD1, goes unchecked for lack of DNA. In germline, CDR1 is MNHEY, CDR2 SVGEGT. This CDR3 is built from 14 residues. CDR3 residues: CASSYYRGRETQYF.

V is TRBV20-1 and J is TRBJ1-1; TCRdb names TRBD1, which stays unverified in the absence of DNA. The CDR3 consists of 13 residues. Germline values: CDR1 DFQATT, CDR2 SNEGSKA (reference sequence). CDR3: CSARQGPGTEAFF.

V usage is TRBV27 and J usage is TRBJ1-1; the D gene TCRdb calls, TRBD1, cannot be checked with no DNA. This CDR3 has 13 residues. Germline V gives CDR1 MNHEY, CDR2 SMNVEV (reference sequence). CDR3 sequence: CASSIGAGGGAFF.

The chain employs TRBV7-9 and TRBJ1-6; the TCRdb D gene call, TRBD1, has no DNA to confirm it. Per the germline V gene, CDR1 is SEHNR and CDR2 is FQNEAQ (reference sequence). The CDR3 loop spans 15 amino acids. The CDR3 here is CASSRVGVLDSPLHF.

The V call is TRBV12-3 or TRBV12-4, the J call TRBJ2-7; lacking DNA, the TRBD2 call made by TCRdb goes unchecked. This CDR3 has 14 amino acids. CDR3 sequence: CASSSRLQGGEQYF.

The chain's CDR3 is CASSLDSSIISYEQYF. V usage is TRBV12-3 or TRBV12-4 and J usage is TRBJ2-7. This CDR3 has 16 amino acids.

The chain couples TRBV7-3 to TRBJ2-6; the D call from TCRdb, TRBD2, cannot be confirmed without DNA. CDR3 length: 16 amino acids. Germline V CDR1 and CDR2: SGHTA, FQGTGA. The CDR3: CASSPDGLSGANVLTF.